This TCR beta chain comes out of a study of CD8+ T cells in alopecia areata. In the study overall: The approximately 7-10-week-old female C3H/HeJ mice were given skin taken from approximately 6-13-month-old C3H/HeJ graft donors that had spontaneous alopecia.

The CDR3 runs 14 residues. The V segment lost 3 bases and the J segment 4 bases; nucleotides outside the gene matches: 5. CDR1 and CDR2 from the germline V gene are NSQYPW and LRSPGD (reference sequence). Reverse transcription of extracted RNA yielded cDNA, which provided the sequencing template. Sequencing was performed with immunoSEQ multiplex PCR; in TCRdb, only in-frame clones are kept and a portion is missing. Singletons are absent from the sample, which has approximately 280,000 clones. This clone showed up just a few times. Gene names and germline refer to mouse. The read terminates 4 residues ahead of where the CDR3 ends, so the germline J gene completes it. The same CDR3 is also encoded by other DNA sequences in this sample. Cutaneous lymph nodes were pooled and cells sorted by CD4, CD8alpha, NKG2D, NKG2ACE and more.

The source is a C3H/HeJ mouse with alopecia areata. This mouse strain has H2-k as its MHC haplotype. Sequencing was performed on CD4+ T cells sorted from a lymph node. The chain couples TRBV1 to TRBJ1-2; 7 positions agree with TRBD1. CDR3 DNA (partial): TGCACCTGCAGTGCCGACAGGGAGGGCTCC. Translated: CTCSADREGS. The whole CDR3 region reads CTCSADREGSDYTF.